This T cell receptor beta chain appears in the sequencing data of a study of T cell responses to AZD1222 COVID-19 vaccine (dated by TCRdb to the early 2020s). With respect to the entire study: AZD1222 recipients with second doses at about 4 weeks or about 12 weeks were pooled, because spike-specific TCR depth and breadth did not differ between schedules. Enrollment into the trials was organized by age into subgroups of 18-55, 56-69 and 70-plus years, and those subgroups contained roughly 150, 30 and 60 TCR-sequenced participants, respectively. TCR sequencing covered 233 trial participants: around 210 given two doses of AZD1222 and approximately 26 given two doses of MenACWY control vaccine. Results the study describes overall, beyond this receptor: Conclusions about previously exposed vaccinees were limited because only 6 or 7 AZD1222 recipients were SARS-CoV-2 seropositive at baseline. Vaccine-associated CD4 TCRs spanned the whole spike protein, with dominant responses in regions 160-218 and 743-854. Participants were mostly white British and included more females than males, and it was suggested by the authors that clonal diversity may have been underestimated. No day 14 peak-response samples were available, so repertoires were characterized only after the peak T cell response. In the small 56-69-year group, the increase in depth fell short of significance, most likely because of low power. After two AZD1222 doses, both the breadth and the depth of spike-specific TCRs were significantly higher than at day 0 and than in MenACWY recipients. Reportedly, close to half of the unique spike-specific TCRs recognized epitopes lying outside the regions that are mutated in the B.1.351 and B.1.1.7 variants.

About this clone: The target of this receptor is not known. No qualities accompany the bases; no much larger clone lies one base away.

The CDR3 regions of human TCRbeta chains were subjected to immunosequencing. Under the source paper's analysis protocol: TCRs in the repertoires were compared against a reference library of SARS-CoV-2-specific TCRs that had been generated with the MIRA antigen-specificity platform. Breadth was defined as the fraction of unique TCRs that were SARS-CoV-2-associated. Depth was defined as the fraction of total T cells that were SARS-CoV-2-associated. Using the MIRA data, each spike-specific TCR was assigned both to the spike region to which the TCR was reactive and to a CD4 or CD8 class. Log10-transformed breadth and depth values were compared by one-way ANOVA with Sidak's multiple comparisons tests. TCRdb's version of the immuneACCESS table is confined to in-frame rearrangements and falls short of the full clone set. An unresolved V gene accounts for under half of the shortfall where checked; the remainder is of unknown origin. The DNA gave D and trimming, while V, J and clone size come from that table. This sample lists about 84,000 clones; 70% to 90% were detected once. Around 1.5% of the sample is in the top ten clones.

Taken with the paper, the label for time point translates to: baseline before first vaccination. The vaccinee samples were drawn from two UK trials, COV001 and COV002, one of which was a single-blind randomized controlled phase 2/3 trial testing AZD1222 (ChAdOx1 nCoV-19) in healthy adults. Trial participant PBMC samples were collected at day 0 and day 28 after the second dose for TCRbeta chain sequencing. The sample consisted of peripheral blood, taken on day 0 of AZD1222 vaccination. The source is an adult in good health.

The CDR3 has the sequence CASRDRATEAFF. Here is the DNA: TGTGCCAGTCGGGACAGGGCTACTGAAGCTTTCTTT. The sequence is built from TRBV19 and TRBJ1-1, with 9 junctional bases fitting TRBD1. From cysteine to phenylalanine, the CDR3 is 12 amino acids long. The sequence is cut down to CDR3 DNA, 36 bases in frame from base 1. The CDR1 and CDR2 encoded by the germline V gene (reference sequence) are LNHDA and SQIVND. V is trimmed back by 8 bases and J by 5 bases, and the junction contains 3 bases that no gene match accounts for. The entire variable domain, with the stretches around the CDR3 drawn from the reference TRBV19 and TRBJ1-1 proteins, is DGGITQSPKYLFRKEGQNVTLSCEQNLNHDAMYWYRQDPGQGLRLIYYSQIVNDFQKGDIAEGYSVSREKKESFPLTVTSAQKNPTAFYLCASRDRATEAFFGQGTRLTVV.